The 20 T cell receptor beta chains in this list originate from one sample, sequenced in a study of graft-versus-host responses after intestinal transplantation. The repertoire was sequenced with immunoSEQ multiplex PCR; TCRdb's copy has only in-frame clones and lacks some. The sample holds about 130,000 clones, approximately 92% seen once. Their target antigens are unknown. Source: unstimulated CD4+ T cells sorted from spleen or lymph node cells, taken before intestinal transplant. The receptors were gathered from a human donor who received an intestinal transplant.

V usage is TRBV19 and J usage is TRBJ2-1; TRBD1 might be the D (5 bases). The CDR3 extends over 14 amino acids. CDR1 and CDR2 from the germline V gene are LNHDA and SQIVND (reference sequence). V dropped 7 bases and J dropped 8 bases, with 18 bases sitting between them. The CDR3 sequence is CASKSQGLSDEQFF. The CDR3 nucleotides read TGTGCCAGTAAGTCCCAGGGATTGAGTGATGAGCAGTTCTTC.

The gene calls are TRBV30 and TRBJ1-6; a weak D match, TRBD1 (6 bases). This CDR3 has 13 residues. CDR1 and CDR2 (germline): GTSNPN, SVGIG (reference sequence). Trimming removed 4 bases from V and 7 bases from J, with 11 bases in between. CDR3 loop: CAWNSRGNSPLHF. The CDR3 coding sequence is TGTGCCTGGAACTCCAGGGGAAATTCACCCCTCCACTTT.

This clone was observed a few times. The V and J genes are TRBV18 and TRBJ2-7, with D tentatively TRBD2 (5 bases). Trimming took 3 bases from V and 7 from J, leaving 10 bases between them. The CDR3 is 12 residues long. Germline-derived CDR1 and CDR2 are KGHSH and LQKENI. The CDR3: CASSPEVGEQYF. CDR3 in DNA: TGTGCCAGCTCACCGGAGGTGGGAGAGCAGTACTTC.

V and J are TRBV11-2 and TRBJ1-4, with D possibly TRBD1 on 5 matching bases. There are 12 residues in the CDR3. Germline V gene lookup returns CDR1 SGHAT and CDR2 FQNNGV. V dropped 5 bases and J dropped 13 bases, with 14 bases sitting between them. CDR3 DNA: TGTGCCAGCAGCCCGACCTCGGGGGGACTGTTTTTT. Amino acids: CASSPTSGGLFF.

This chain links TRBV7-9 with TRBJ1-1; the match to TRBD1 covers 12 bases. The CDR3 sequence is 16 residues long. Germline lookup yields CDR1 SEHNR and CDR2 FQNEAQ (reference sequence). V shed 5 bases and J 6 bases; nucleotides not matched to a gene: 10. The CDR3 protein is CASSITGTGGRAEAFF. CDR3 DNA: TGTGCCAGCAGCATCACCGGGACAGGGGGCCGGGCTGAAGCTTTCTTT.

The chain is built from TRBV12-5 and TRBJ1-3; the D is unclear. CDR1 LGHNT and CDR2 FRNRAP come from the germline V gene. The CDR3 has 11 residues. V lost 3 bases to trimming and J lost 8 bases, with 5 bases between them. The CDR3 region is CASGFGDTIYF. The CDR3 DNA reads TGTGCTAGTGGTTTTGGGGACACCATATATTTT.

DNA of the CDR3: TGCGCCAGCAGCCAGGGACAGGGGAACCATTCACCCCTCCACTTT. Translation: CASSQGQGNHSPLHF. This chain connects TRBV5-1 to TRBJ1-6, with 10 positions matching TRBD1. V lost 4 bases, J lost 8 bases, and 6 bases stayed unmatched. Looked up from germline, CDR1 is SGHRS and CDR2 is YFSETQ. The CDR3 extends over 15 amino acids.

The chain carries TRBV5-1 and TRBJ1-4, with TRBD1 as a possible D gene (5 bases). Germline lookup yields CDR1 SGHRS and CDR2 YFSETQ. The CDR3 sequence is 15 residues long. The V gene lost 4 bases and the J gene lost 4 bases, with 14 bases spanning the gap. DNA for the CDR3: TGCGCCAGCAGCCCTACCCGGGGGTTTAATGAAAAACTGTTTTTT. This encodes CASSPTRGFNEKLFF.

The J gene is TRBJ1-1, the V gene TRBV6-1; TRBD1 might be the D (6 bases). V was trimmed by 6 bases and J by 6 bases, leaving 14 bases between them. CDR1 is MNHNS and CDR2 is SASEGT in the germline V gene. The CDR3 totals 13 residues. The CDR3 sequence is CASRKQGGAEAFF. The CDR3 DNA reads as TGTGCCAGCAGGAAACAGGGAGGCGCTGAAGCTTTCTTT.

This chain uses TRBV9 with TRBJ2-1, with TRBD2 identical over 10 bases. After removal of 3 bases from V and 4 bases from J, the junction contained 4 bases not matched to a gene. The CDR3 loop spans 15 amino acids. Germline V gene sequence: CDR1 SGDLS, CDR2 YYNGEE. CDR3 region: CASSGRTSGYNEQFF. The CDR3 region has the DNA TGTGCCAGCAGCGGCCGGACTAGCGGATACAATGAGCAGTTCTTC.

Comment on this clone: This sample includes further DNA sequences coding for the same CDR3. In DNA, the CDR3 is TGCGCCAGCAGCTTGGGGGGGACGGCCGTCTACGAGCAGTACTTC. This codes for CASSLGGTAVYEQYF. V usage is TRBV5-1 and J usage is TRBJ2-7; possibly TRBD1 or TRBD2 for D (5 bases each). Germline CDR1 is SGHRS and CDR2 is YFSETQ. The V and J ends lost 0 bases and 3 bases respectively, with 13 bases between them. The CDR3 contains 15 residues.

The J gene is TRBJ2-3, the V gene TRBV2, with 7 bases matching TRBD2. The J segment lost 3 bases and the V segment lost 11 bases, leaving 11 bases of the junction unmatched. The CDR3 length is 14 residues. In germline, CDR1 is SNHLY, CDR2 FYNNEI. Here the CDR3 reads CAGARTSFTDTQYF. Written as DNA, the CDR3 is TGTGCCGGGGCTCGGACTAGTTTTACAGATACGCAGTATTTT.

The CDR3 here is CASSDFGGPGNEQFF. Written as DNA, the CDR3 is TGCGCCAGCAGTGACTTCGGGGGGCCGGGGAATGAGCAGTTCTTC. The chain carries TRBV10-2 and TRBJ2-1; TRBD2 might be the D (7 bases). The V and J ends lost 3 bases and 7 bases respectively, with 16 bases between them. Germline CDR1 reads WSHSY; CDR2 reads SAAADI. The CDR3 is 15 amino acids.

The chain joins TRBV6-6 to TRBJ1-1; D not certain. Germline V gene data show CDR1 as MNHNY and CDR2 as SVGAGI (reference sequence). The V end lost 4 bases, the J end lost 0 bases, and 15 bases lay between the germline ends. The CDR3 loop spans 16 amino acids. CDR3 in DNA: TGTGCCAGCAGTTTCGGGTGGGCGAACATGAACACTGAAGCTTTCTTT. It specifies CASSFGWANMNTEAFF.

The chain has TRBV5-1 and TRBJ2-7, with 12 bases lining up with TRBD2. After removal of 4 bases from V and 3 bases from J, the junction contained 5 bases not matched to a gene. The CDR3 covers 15 residues. CDR1 is SGHRS, CDR2 YFSETQ, per germline. In DNA, the CDR3 is TGCGCCAGCAGCCCTCGGACTAGCGGGAACTACGAGCAGTACTTC. Translating gives CASSPRTSGNYEQYF.

This clone was seen only a few times. The chain has TRBV6-6 and TRBJ2-7, with 9 bases aligning to TRBD1. CDR3 length: 14 amino acids. J gave up 7 bases and V 6 bases, and 10 bases lay outside the gene matches. CDR1 and CDR2 from the germline V gene are MNHNY and SVGAGI (reference sequence). CDR3 in amino acids: CASRRDRDRLEQYF. The CDR3 DNA reads as TGTGCCAGCAGGCGGGACAGGGACCGTTTAGAGCAGTACTTC.

The sample holds one count of this clone. This chain connects TRBV29-1 to TRBJ1-1; no clear D. Germline CDR1 and CDR2: SQVTM and ANQGSEA. Trimming stripped 7 bases from V and 2 bases from J, with 8 bases between. CDR3 length: 11 residues. CDR3 in DNA: TGCAGCGCCCTGAAAAACACTGAAGCTTTCTTT. As protein: CSALKNTEAFF.

The chain links TRBV19 to TRBJ2-2; a possible D gene is TRBD1 (6 bases). Trimming stripped 5 bases from V and 6 bases from J, with 7 bases between. The CDR3 has 12 amino acids. Germline CDR1 LNHDA, CDR2 SQIVND (reference sequence). CDR3 in amino acids: CASSWTAGELFF. DNA for the CDR3: TGTGCCAGTAGTTGGACAGCCGGGGAGCTGTTTTTT. Full variable domain (remainder filled in from reference TRBV19 and TRBJ2-2): DGGITQSPKYLFRKEGQNVTLSCEQNLNHDAMYWYRQDPGQGLRLIYYSQIVNDFQKGDIAEGYSVSREKKESFPLTVTSAQKNPTAFYLCASSWTAGELFFGEGSRLTVL.

This clone was seen only once. The chain has TRBV2 and TRBJ2-1, with D maybe TRBD2 (5 bases). Trimming pared 11 bases from V and 2 bases from J, leaving 16 bases between. The CDR3 covers 14 residues. Germline V lookup: CDR1 SNHLY, CDR2 FYNNEI. The CDR3: CASKAGNPYNEQFF. The CDR3 DNA is TGTGCCTCGAAGGCGGGTAACCCCTACAATGAGCAGTTCTTC. Variable domain in full (rest from reference TRBV2 and TRBJ2-1): EPEVTQTPSHQVTQMGQEVILRCVPISNHLYFYWYRQILGQKVEFLVSFYNNEISEKSEIFDDQFSVERPDGSNFTLKIRSTKLEDSAMYFCASKAGNPYNEQFFGPGTRLTVL.

The chain recombines TRBV10-3 with TRBJ1-1, with TRBD1 matching over 9 bases. The CDR3 contains 14 residues. The germline gives CDR1 ENHRY, CDR2 SYGVKD. V dropped 7 bases and J dropped 5; count of bases not matched to a gene: 8. The CDR3 sequence is CAITGQGLGTEAFF. The CDR3 DNA sequence: TGTGCCATCACGGGACAGGGCTTGGGTACTGAAGCTTTCTTT.